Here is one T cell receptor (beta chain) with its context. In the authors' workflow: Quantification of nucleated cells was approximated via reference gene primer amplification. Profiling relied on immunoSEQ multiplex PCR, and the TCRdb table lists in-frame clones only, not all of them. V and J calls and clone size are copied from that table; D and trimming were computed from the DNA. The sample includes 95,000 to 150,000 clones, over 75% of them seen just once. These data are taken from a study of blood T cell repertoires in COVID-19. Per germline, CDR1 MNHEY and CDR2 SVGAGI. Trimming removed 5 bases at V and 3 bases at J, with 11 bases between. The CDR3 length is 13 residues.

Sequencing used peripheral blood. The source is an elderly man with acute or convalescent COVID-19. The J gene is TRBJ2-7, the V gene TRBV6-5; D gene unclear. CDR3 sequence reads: CASSPPGFYEQYF. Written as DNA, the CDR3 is TGTGCCAGCAGTCCCCCAGGTTTCTACGAGCAGTACTTC.